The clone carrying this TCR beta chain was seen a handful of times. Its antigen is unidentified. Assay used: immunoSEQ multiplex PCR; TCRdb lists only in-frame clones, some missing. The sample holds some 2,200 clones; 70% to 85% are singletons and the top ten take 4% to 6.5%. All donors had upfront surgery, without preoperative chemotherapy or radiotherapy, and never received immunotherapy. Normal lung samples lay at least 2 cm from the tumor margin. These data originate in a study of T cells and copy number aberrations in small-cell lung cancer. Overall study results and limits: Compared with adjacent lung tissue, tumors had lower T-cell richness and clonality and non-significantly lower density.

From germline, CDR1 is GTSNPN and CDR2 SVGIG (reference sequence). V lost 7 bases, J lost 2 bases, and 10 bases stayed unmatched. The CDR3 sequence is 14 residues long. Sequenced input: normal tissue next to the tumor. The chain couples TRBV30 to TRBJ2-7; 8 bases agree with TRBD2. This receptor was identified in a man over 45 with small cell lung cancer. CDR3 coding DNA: TGTGCCTTGACCCAGCGGGAGAAGGCCTACGAGCAGTACTTC. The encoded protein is CALTQREKAYEQYF.